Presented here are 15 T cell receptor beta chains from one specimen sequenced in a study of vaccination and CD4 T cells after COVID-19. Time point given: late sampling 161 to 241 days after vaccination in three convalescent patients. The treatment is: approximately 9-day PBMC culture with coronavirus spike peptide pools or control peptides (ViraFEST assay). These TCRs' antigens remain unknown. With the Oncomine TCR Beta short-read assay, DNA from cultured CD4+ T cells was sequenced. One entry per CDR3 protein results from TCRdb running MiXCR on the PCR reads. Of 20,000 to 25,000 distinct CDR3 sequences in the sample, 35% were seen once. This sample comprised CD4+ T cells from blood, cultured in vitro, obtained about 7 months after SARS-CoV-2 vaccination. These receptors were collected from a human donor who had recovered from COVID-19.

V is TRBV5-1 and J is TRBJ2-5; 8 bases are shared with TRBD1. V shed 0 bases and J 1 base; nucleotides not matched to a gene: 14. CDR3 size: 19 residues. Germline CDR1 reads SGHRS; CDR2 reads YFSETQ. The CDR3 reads CASSLGQGIVGTIQETQYF. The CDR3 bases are TGCGCCAGCAGCTTGGGACAGGGGATTGTCGGGACCATCCAAGAGACCCAGTACTTC.

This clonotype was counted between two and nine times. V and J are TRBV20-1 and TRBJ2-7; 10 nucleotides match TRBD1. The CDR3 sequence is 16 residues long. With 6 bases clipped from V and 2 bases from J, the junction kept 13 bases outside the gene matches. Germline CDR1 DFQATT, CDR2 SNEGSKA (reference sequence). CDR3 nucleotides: TGCAGTGCCCAAAACTTTGTCGGGACAGGGGCCTACGAGCAGTACTTC. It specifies CSAQNFVGTGAYEQYF.

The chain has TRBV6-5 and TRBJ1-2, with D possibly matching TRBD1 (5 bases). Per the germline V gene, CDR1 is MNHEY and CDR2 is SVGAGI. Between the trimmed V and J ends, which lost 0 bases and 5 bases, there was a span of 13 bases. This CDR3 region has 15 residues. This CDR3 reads CASSYSSQGAYGYTF. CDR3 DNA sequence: TGTGCCAGCAGTTACTCGAGCCAGGGAGCTTATGGCTACACCTTC.

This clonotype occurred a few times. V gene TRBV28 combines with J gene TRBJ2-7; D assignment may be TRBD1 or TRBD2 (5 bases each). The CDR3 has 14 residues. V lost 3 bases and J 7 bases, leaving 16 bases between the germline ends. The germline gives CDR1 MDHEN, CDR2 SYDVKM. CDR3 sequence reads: CASSFGQGSGEQYF. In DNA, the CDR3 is TGTGCCAGCAGTTTCGGGCAGGGTTCGGGGGAGCAGTACTTC.

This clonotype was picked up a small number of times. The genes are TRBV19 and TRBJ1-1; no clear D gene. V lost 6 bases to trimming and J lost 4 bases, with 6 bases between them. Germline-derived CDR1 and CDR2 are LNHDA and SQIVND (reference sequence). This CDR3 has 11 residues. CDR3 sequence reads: CASRGTTEAFF. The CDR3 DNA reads TGTGCCAGTAGGGGTACCACTGAAGCTTTCTTT.

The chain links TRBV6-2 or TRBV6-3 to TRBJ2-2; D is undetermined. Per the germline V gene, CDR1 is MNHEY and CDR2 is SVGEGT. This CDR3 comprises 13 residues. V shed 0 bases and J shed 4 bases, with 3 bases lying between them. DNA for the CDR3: TGTGCCAGCAGTTACTCGACCACCGGGGAGCTGTTTTTT. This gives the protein CASSYSTTGELFF.

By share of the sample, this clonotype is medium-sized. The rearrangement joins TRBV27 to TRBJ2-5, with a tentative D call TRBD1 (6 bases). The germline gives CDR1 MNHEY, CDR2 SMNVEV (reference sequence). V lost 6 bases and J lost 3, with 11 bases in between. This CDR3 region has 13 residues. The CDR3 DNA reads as TGTGCCAGCAGACGACAGGCGGAAGAGACCCAGTACTTC. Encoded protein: CASRRQAEETQYF.

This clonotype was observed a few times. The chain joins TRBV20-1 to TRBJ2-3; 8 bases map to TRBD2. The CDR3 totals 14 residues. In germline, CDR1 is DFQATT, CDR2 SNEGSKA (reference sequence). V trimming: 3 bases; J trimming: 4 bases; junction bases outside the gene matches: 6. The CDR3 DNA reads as TGCAGTGCTAGGGTCGGGACTAGTCCAGATACGCAGTATTTT. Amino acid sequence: CSARVGTSPDTQYF.

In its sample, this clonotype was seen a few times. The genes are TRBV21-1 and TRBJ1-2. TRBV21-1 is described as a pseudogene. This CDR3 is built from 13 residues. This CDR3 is CASSNRRVNGYTF. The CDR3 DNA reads TGTGCCAGCAGCAATCGAAGGGTCAATGGCTACACCTTC.

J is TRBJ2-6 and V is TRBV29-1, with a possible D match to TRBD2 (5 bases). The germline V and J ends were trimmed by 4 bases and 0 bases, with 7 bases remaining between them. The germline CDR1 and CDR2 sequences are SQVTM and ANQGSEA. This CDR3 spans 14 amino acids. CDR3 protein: CSVGESSGANVLTF. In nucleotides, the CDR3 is TGCAGCGTTGGGGAGAGCTCTGGGGCCAACGTCCTGACTTTC.

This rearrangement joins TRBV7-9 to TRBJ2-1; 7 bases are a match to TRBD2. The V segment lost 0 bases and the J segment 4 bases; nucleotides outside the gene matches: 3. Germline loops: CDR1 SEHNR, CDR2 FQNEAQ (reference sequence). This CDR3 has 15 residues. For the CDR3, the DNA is TGTGCCAGCAGCTTAGCGGGAGGGCTTTACAATGAGCAGTTCTTC. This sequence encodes CASSLAGGLYNEQFF.

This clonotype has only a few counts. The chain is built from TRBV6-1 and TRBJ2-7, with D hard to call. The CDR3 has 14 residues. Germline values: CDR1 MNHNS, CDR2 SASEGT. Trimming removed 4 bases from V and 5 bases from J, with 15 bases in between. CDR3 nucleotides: TGTGCCAGCAGTGGGAGTATTCTCCCTAACGAGCAGTACTTC. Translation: CASSGSILPNEQYF.

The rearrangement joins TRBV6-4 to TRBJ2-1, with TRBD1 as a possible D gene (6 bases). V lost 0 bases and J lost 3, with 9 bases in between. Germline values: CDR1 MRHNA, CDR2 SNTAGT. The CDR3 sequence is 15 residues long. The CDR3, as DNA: TGTGCCAGCAGTGACTCGAGACAGGACTACAATGAGCAGTTCTTC. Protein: CASSDSRQDYNEQFF.

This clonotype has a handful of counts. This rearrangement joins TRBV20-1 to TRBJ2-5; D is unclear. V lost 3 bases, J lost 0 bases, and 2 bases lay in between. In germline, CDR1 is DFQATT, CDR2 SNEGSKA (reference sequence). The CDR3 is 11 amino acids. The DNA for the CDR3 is TGCAGTGCTAGCAACCAAGAGACCCAGTACTTC. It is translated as CSASNQETQYF.

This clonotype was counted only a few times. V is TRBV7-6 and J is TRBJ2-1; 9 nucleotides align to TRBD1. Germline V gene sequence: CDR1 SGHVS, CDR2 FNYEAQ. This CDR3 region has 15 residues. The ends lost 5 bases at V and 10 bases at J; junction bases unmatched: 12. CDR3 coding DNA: TGTGCCAGCAGCCTCAGTTACAGGGGGCTTGGGGAGCAGTTCTTC. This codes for CASSLSYRGLGEQFF.